This TCR beta chain was obtained from a study of T-cell reconstitution after alpha-beta-depleted transplantation in children. Germline CDR1 DFQATT, CDR2 SNEGSKA (reference sequence). Deletions cut 1 base from V and 6 bases from J, with 34 bases between. The CDR3 sequence is 20 residues long. The TCRbeta library was prepared with unique molecular identifiers. TCRdb reprocessed the PCR reads with MiXCR, giving one entry per CDR3 protein. Counted here are hundreds of thousands of distinct CDR3 sequences, about 24% occurring once; the ten biggest clones make up around 4.8%. The chain recombines TRBV20-1 with TRBJ2-7; D possibly uses TRBD1 or TRBD2 (5 bases each). The specimen was PBMCs, mostly from graft donor cells, collected 360 days after TCRalphabeta/CD19-depleted stem cell transplant. This receptor was taken from a female patient under 10 years old who had a stem cell transplant for congenital amegakaryocytic thrombocytopenia, so the T cells may come from the graft donor. This CDR3 reads CSARVRTTKFDPRAAGEQYF. CDR3 nucleotide sequence: TGCAGTGCTAGAGTTCGGACAACCAAATTTGATCCGAGGGCGGCCGGCGAGCAGTACTTC.